The 26 T cell receptor beta chains reported below all come from one sample, sequenced in a study of a mutant IDH1 vaccine in newly diagnosed glioma. Libraries were prepared by immunoSEQ multiplex PCR; TCRdb keeps only in-frame clonotypes and omits some of them. The sample carries about 70,000 clones, around four fifths recorded once. Time point noted: baseline, week 1 (first vaccination visit). Stated treatment: pre-vaccination baseline after standard-of-care therapy. The sample consisted of peripheral blood mononuclear cells (PBMCs), taken from a glioma patient treated with radiotherapy, temozolomide or both. Receptor source: a woman under 30 with glioma. Some clones in this sample may be carry-over from other donors' samples.

V gene TRBV6-7 combines with J gene TRBJ2-7; weak D call: TRBD2 (6 bases). TRBV6-7 falls under the ORF class, with uncertain function. CDR3 size: 11 residues. The V and J ends lost 9 bases and 1 base respectively, with 7 bases between them. CDR3: CARGTSYEQYF. The CDR3, as DNA: TGTGCCAGAGGGACTTCCTACGAGCAGTACTTC.

The chain carries TRBV11-3 and TRBJ2-6; D uncertain. In germline, CDR1 is SGHNT, CDR2 YENEEA. The CDR3 extends over 14 amino acids. V lost 3 bases and J 0 bases, leaving 3 bases between the germline ends. The DNA of the CDR3 is TGTGCCAGCAGCTTGGACTCTGGGGCCAACGTCCTGACTTTC. Protein sequence: CASSLDSGANVLTF.

The chain combines TRBV6-1 with TRBJ2-7, with 10 bases aligning to TRBD1. V trimming: 6 bases; J trimming: 2 bases; junction bases outside the gene matches: 7. The CDR3 extends over 15 amino acids. CDR1 is MNHNS and CDR2 is SASEGT in the germline V gene. CDR3 nucleotides: TGTGCCAGCAGGACTGCCGGGACAGGGGCCTACGAGCAGTACTTC. Translation gives CASRTAGTGAYEQYF.

The V call is TRBV5-5, the J call TRBJ2-7; D gene uncertain. From germline, CDR1 is SGHKS and CDR2 YYEKEE (reference sequence). Trimming pared 1 base from V and 5 bases from J, leaving 7 bases between. This CDR3 comprises 12 residues. CDR3 sequence reads: CASSLMLNEQYF. As DNA, the CDR3 is TGTGCCAGCAGCTTGATGTTAAACGAGCAGTACTTC.

The chain combines TRBV29-1 with TRBJ2-5; D not resolved. This CDR3 spans 12 amino acids. V was trimmed by 4 bases and J by 2 bases, leaving 8 bases between them. Germline V gene lookup returns CDR1 SQVTM and CDR2 ANQGSEA. This CDR3 reads CSVVGWQETQYF. Written as DNA, the CDR3 is TGCAGCGTTGTCGGGTGGCAAGAGACCCAGTACTTC.

The chain joins TRBV5-4 to TRBJ2-3; D call uncertain. Looked up from germline, CDR1 is SGHNT and CDR2 is YYREEE (reference sequence). This CDR3 contains 13 residues. V was trimmed by 1 base and J by 4 bases, leaving 7 bases between them. The CDR3 DNA follows: TGTGCCAGCAGCTTGCTTGTGCCAGATACGCAGTATTTT. Its protein product is CASSLLVPDTQYF.

V is TRBV7-3 and J is TRBJ2-1; D ambiguous. Germline V gene data show CDR1 as SGHTA and CDR2 as FQGTGA. This CDR3 is built from 13 residues. Between the trimmed V and J ends, which lost 5 bases and 1 base, there was a span of 6 bases. CDR3 loop: CASSTTSYNEQFF. DNA of the CDR3: TGTGCCAGCAGCACGACGTCCTACAATGAGCAGTTCTTC.

This rearrangement joins TRBV2 to TRBJ1-2, with 8 bases lining up with TRBD1. Germline loops: CDR1 SNHLY, CDR2 FYNNEI. This CDR3 contains 13 residues. V dropped 8 bases and J dropped 7; count of bases not matched to a gene: 9. DNA of the CDR3: TGTGCCAGCTCAAGCAGGGGGCGGAGTGGCTACACCTTC. Amino acids: CASSSRGRSGYTF.

For the CDR3, the DNA is TGTGCCAGCAGTCGATCCCGGGACAGGGGACCTGGCTACACCTTC. This encodes CASSRSRDRGPGYTF. The rearrangement uses TRBV27 and TRBJ1-2, with TRBD1 matching 10 bases. CDR1 MNHEY and CDR2 SMNVEV come from the germline V gene (reference sequence). The V gene end was trimmed by 5 bases and the J gene end by 7 bases; junction bases not matched to a gene: 10. The CDR3 sequence is 15 residues long.

This chain uses TRBV5-4 with TRBJ2-5; D may be TRBD2 (6 bases). V gave up 4 bases and J gave up 2 bases, with 12 bases separating them. The CDR3 is 14 residues long. Germline CDR1 reads SGHNT; CDR2 reads YYREEE (reference sequence). DNA for the CDR3: TGTGCCAGCAGCCCTTACCGGGGGCAAGAGACCCAGTACTTC. It translates to CASSPYRGQETQYF.

The chain carries TRBV2 and TRBJ1-5, with 9 bases that match TRBD1. The CDR3 is made up of 13 amino acids. CDR1 is SNHLY and CDR2 is FYNNEI in the germline V gene. V was clipped by 8 bases and J by 6 bases; unmatched bases: 5. The CDR3 region has the DNA TGTGCCAGCCAGACAGGGGGTACTCAGCCCCAGCATTTT. It is translated as CASQTGGTQPQHF.

The rearrangement links TRBV5-8 to TRBJ2-7; the D gene is possibly TRBD2 (5 bases). The germline V and J ends were trimmed by 0 bases and 4 bases, with 14 bases remaining between them. The CDR3 is made up of 15 amino acids. Germline CDR1 SGHTS, CDR2 YDEGEE. The CDR3: CASSLAGSNGYEQYF. In DNA, the CDR3 is TGTGCCAGCAGCTTGGCGGGGTCTAACGGTTACGAGCAGTACTTC.

In DNA form, the CDR3 reads TGTGCCAGCAGGGTCGACAGGGGCAACTCCTACGAGCAGTACTTC. Its protein is CASRVDRGNSYEQYF. The chain links TRBV6-6 to TRBJ2-7, with 8 bases matching TRBD1. Trimming took 6 bases from V and 0 from J; bases not matched to a gene: 7. The germline V gene has CDR1 MNHNY and CDR2 SVGAGI (reference sequence). CDR3 length: 15 amino acids.

V and J are TRBV7-9 and TRBJ2-5; D gene ambiguous. Germline CDR1 is SEHNR and CDR2 is FQNEAQ (reference sequence). V dropped 1 base and J dropped 2 bases, with 5 bases sitting between them. This CDR3 is 13 amino acids long. The CDR3: CASSLVAQETQYF. In DNA, the CDR3 is TGTGCCAGCAGCTTAGTAGCACAAGAGACCCAGTACTTC.

V usage is TRBV6-1 and J usage is TRBJ1-1; 8 bases fit TRBD1. The CDR3 extends over 14 amino acids. J lost 5 bases, V lost 3 bases, and 5 bases had no gene match. The germline V gene has CDR1 MNHNS and CDR2 SASEGT. The CDR3 DNA is TGTGCCAGCAGTGATTACAGGGGGAGGACTGAAGCTTTCTTT. Translating it yields CASSDYRGRTEAFF.

V is TRBV9 and J is TRBJ2-3; 7 bases are a match to TRBD1. The junction had 10 bases not matched to a gene; V was cut back by 0 bases and J by 0 bases. The CDR3 covers 18 residues. Germline CDR1 SGDLS, CDR2 YYNGEE. The chain's CDR3 is CASSVGGRGRWSTDTQYF. In DNA, the CDR3 is TGTGCCAGCAGCGTAGGGGGAAGGGGGCGTTGGAGCACAGATACGCAGTATTTT.

The gene calls are TRBV6-5 and TRBJ1-6, with D perhaps matching TRBD1 (6 bases). Trimming cost V 10 bases and J 5 bases, with 15 bases left between them. The CDR3 spans 14 residues. CDR1 is MNHEY and CDR2 is SVGAGI in the germline V gene. In DNA, the CDR3 is TGTGCCACCAAATTGGGACACCATAATTCACCCCTCCACTTT. Encoded protein: CATKLGHHNSPLHF.

This chain links TRBV2 with TRBJ2-7; the match to TRBD2 covers 7 bases. The CDR3 sequence is 15 residues long. CDR1 and CDR2 from the germline V gene are SNHLY and FYNNEI. V lost 6 bases, J lost 5 bases, and 13 bases stayed unmatched. The CDR3 loop reads CASRANSGTNHEQYF. DNA for the CDR3: TGTGCCAGCAGAGCGAACAGCGGGACTAATCACGAGCAGTACTTC. Complete variable domain (other parts from reference TRBV2 and TRBJ2-7): EPEVTQTPSHQVTQMGQEVILRCVPISNHLYFYWYRQILGQKVEFLVSFYNNEISEKSEIFDDQFSVERPDGSNFTLKIRSTKLEDSAMYFCASRANSGTNHEQYFGPGTRLTVT.

V and J are TRBV10-3 and TRBJ1-1, with 11 bases fitting TRBD1. V was pared by 6 bases and J by 3 bases, with 9 bases of the junction left unmatched. CDR3 size: 16 residues. CDR1 is ENHRY and CDR2 is SYGVKD in the germline V gene. The CDR3 DNA reads as TGTGCCATCAGGGACAGGGGGCGAGGGGGGTACACTGAAGCTTTCTTT. Translating it yields CAIRDRGRGGYTEAFF.

This clone has more than one count but fewer than ten. The CDR3 loop reads CASSSLGRGSEKLFF. The CDR3 coding sequence is TGTGCCAGCAGCTCTCTGGGAAGGGGGAGTGAAAAACTGTTTTTT. The chain uses TRBV7-2 and TRBJ1-4; D possibly corresponds to TRBD1 (6 bases). This CDR3 has 15 residues. V was shortened by 4 bases and J by 7 bases, with 16 bases between the two germline ends. The germline V gene has CDR1 SGHTA and CDR2 FQGNSA.

This clone was counted a single time. The rearrangement links TRBV6-5 to TRBJ1-5, with 8 positions matching TRBD1. V dropped 8 bases and J dropped 5; count of bases not matched to a gene: 5. The germline V gene encodes CDR1 MNHEY and CDR2 SVGAGI. This CDR3 contains 13 residues. The CDR3, as DNA: TGTGCCAGCGGACAGGGCGCGTATCAGCCCCAGCATTTT. Protein: CASGQGAYQPQHF.

The chain is built from TRBV5-1 and TRBJ2-1; 11 bases are shared with TRBD2. V lost 4 bases to trimming and J lost 4 bases; unmatched junction nucleotides: 7. The CDR3 consists of 16 residues. Germline V gene lookup returns CDR1 SGHRS and CDR2 YFSETQ. The DNA for the CDR3 is TGCGCCAGCAGCCCCGGGACTAGCGGACAGTACAATGAGCAGTTCTTC. Translation: CASSPGTSGQYNEQFF.

This chain links TRBV19 with TRBJ2-3; D gene uncertain. The CDR3 is 12 residues long. The germline V gene has CDR1 LNHDA and CDR2 SQIVND (reference sequence). Trimming shortened V by 9 bases and J by 4 bases, and 11 bases separated the two germline ends. In DNA, the CDR3 is TGTGCCAGCCAGTATCCGCCAGATACGCAGTATTTT. It codes for CASQYPPDTQYF.

With respect to this clone: The sample has other DNA sequences that encode this CDR3 too. V gene TRBV6-5 combines with J gene TRBJ1-5; D is possibly TRBD1 (5 bases). This CDR3 spans 14 amino acids. Germline V gives CDR1 MNHEY, CDR2 SVGAGI. V lost 2 bases and J 7 bases, leaving 12 bases between the germline ends. The CDR3 sequence: CASSYGRGGQPQHF. CDR3 sequence (DNA): TGTGCCAGCAGTTACGGGAGGGGAGGGCAGCCCCAGCATTTT.

This chain joins TRBV18 and TRBJ2-1, with D perhaps being TRBD1 or TRBD2 (6 bases each). Deletions cut 3 bases from V and 7 bases from J, with 25 bases between. The CDR3 covers 18 residues. Per germline, CDR1 KGHSH and CDR2 LQKENI. CDR3 region: CASSPVLGGGNRGNEQFF. CDR3 bases: TGTGCCAGCTCACCCGTTCTAGGGGGAGGTAATAGAGGGAATGAGCAGTTCTTC. Using reference TRBV18 and TRBJ2-1 for the parts outside the CDR3, the full variable domain is NAGVMQNPRHLVRRRGQEARLRCSPMKGHSHVYWYRQLPEEGLKFMVYLQKENIIDESGMPKERFSAEFPKEGPSILRIQQVVRGDSAAYFCASSPVLGGGNRGNEQFFGPGTRLTVL.

The V call is TRBV6-5, the J call TRBJ1-3; D is unclear. Germline assignment: CDR1 MNHEY and CDR2 SVGAGI. CDR3 length: 15 amino acids. Trimming removed 2 bases from V and 0 bases from J, with 8 bases in between. Here the CDR3 DNA reads TGTGCCAGCAGTTACGGCCCTAGCTCTGGAAACACCATATATTTT. Protein: CASSYGPSSGNTIYF.